These 20 T cell receptor beta chains originate from one sample sequenced in a study of neurological immune-mediated disorders (dated by TCRdb to between 2018 and 2021). Reading the label with the study, this specimen's time point is: longitudinal time-point 1 (baseline). Library construction relied on 5' RACE. The instrument given in TCRdb is Illumina HiSeq 2500. The public reads were quality trimmed at Q25 with fastp and then assembled into clones with MiXCR by TCRdb, keeping productive beta chains. Every distinct CDR3 protein forms one entry, paired with its most common genes and DNA. This sample is represented by 71,000 or so distinct CDR3 sequences; roughly 13% of them were singletons. The ten largest clones take up approximately 4.2% of the sample. The sequencing sample was made of PBMCs. The source is a female donor with HTLV-1-associated myelopathy (HAM/TSP).

This clonotype was seen a few times. This chain connects TRBV7-9 to TRBJ2-4; 7 bases line up with TRBD1. Germline V lookup: CDR1 SEHNR, CDR2 FQNEAQ (reference sequence). V was clipped by 5 bases and J by 8 bases; unmatched bases: 9. The CDR3 has 14 residues. The CDR3 sequence is CASSDTRGQYIQYF. CDR3 nucleotide sequence: TGTGCCAGCAGCGATACGAGGGGACAGTACATTCAGTACTTC.

This clonotype was recorded at least ten times. The chain carries TRBV9 and TRBJ2-5; D possibly corresponds to TRBD2 (7 bases). Germline CDR1 reads SGDLS; CDR2 reads YYNGEE. V was clipped by 2 bases and J by 3 bases, with 14 bases between them. The CDR3 is 15 residues long. This chain's CDR3 is CASSVWGGGKETQYF. The DNA of the CDR3 is TGTGCCAGCAGCGTTTGGGGAGGGGGTAAAGAGACCCAGTACTTC.

With respect to this clonotype: A much larger clone sits a single nucleotide away, making a read error possible. The chain couples TRBV2 to TRBJ1-3; no firm D call. The CDR3 is 15 residues long. In germline, CDR1 is SNHLY, CDR2 FYNNEI. V lost 8 bases and J 2 bases, leaving 16 bases between the germline ends. In DNA, the CDR3 is TGTGCCAGCTGCGTATCACTGACCGCTGGAAACACCATATATTTT. Translated, it gives CASCVSLTAGNTIYF.

In this sample, this clonotype turned up many times. The chain uses TRBV5-1 and TRBJ2-1, with 11 bases identical to TRBD1. V lost 5 bases and J lost 6; bases outside the gene matches: 4. The CDR3 is made up of 14 amino acids. Germline CDR1 and CDR2: SGHRS and YFSETQ. DNA for the CDR3: TGCGCCAGCAGAGGGACAGGGGGGTCCAATGAGCAGTTCTTC. Translation: CASRGTGGSNEQFF.

The chain carries TRBV20-1 and TRBJ2-3; TRBD2 matches 8 bases. J was trimmed by 4 bases and V by 2 bases; bases with no gene match: 14. Germline V gene sequence: CDR1 DFQATT, CDR2 SNEGSKA (reference sequence). CDR3 length: 17 residues. CDR3 sequence reads: CSARSDPRGGYSDTQYF. In DNA, the CDR3 is TGCAGTGCTAGATCAGATCCGCGCGGGGGGTATTCAGATACGCAGTATTTT.

This clonotype was observed at least ten times. The J gene is TRBJ2-7, the V gene TRBV20-1; D may be TRBD1 (5 bases). CDR1 is DFQATT, CDR2 SNEGSKA, per germline (reference sequence). This CDR3 spans 13 amino acids. Trimming left V 6 bases short and J 4 bases short, with 16 bases between. The CDR3 region is CSAQDGARYEQYF. The DNA of the CDR3 is TGCAGTGCCCAGGATGGGGCGAGGTACGAGCAGTACTTC.

This clonotype was observed many times. The chain joins TRBV15 to TRBJ2-1, with D possibly TRBD1 on 5 matching bases. CDR1 is LNHNV and CDR2 is YYDKDF in the germline V gene (reference sequence). The V and J ends lost 0 bases and 8 bases respectively, with 14 bases between them. The CDR3 is made up of 15 amino acids. In DNA, the CDR3 is TGTGCCACCAGCAGAGATCCAGGGCCGGTGGATGAGCAGTTCTTC. Translation gives CATSRDPGPVDEQFF.

This clonotype came up many times. The gene calls are TRBV9 and TRBJ1-2, with 10 nucleotides matching TRBD1. The germline gives CDR1 SGDLS, CDR2 YYNGEE. Trimming took 4 bases from V and 5 from J; bases not matched to a gene: 14. This CDR3 has 17 amino acids. DNA for the CDR3: TGTGCCAGCAGCCAATGGGGGACAGGGGACGGTTTTTATGGCTACACCTTC. This sequence encodes CASSQWGTGDGFYGYTF.

This clonotype was recorded many times. The chain has TRBV12-3 or TRBV12-4 and TRBJ1-5; D may be TRBD1 (5 bases). V lost 1 base, J lost 11 bases, and 9 bases lay in between. The CDR3 has 12 residues. The CDR3 bases are TGTGCCAGCAGTTTAGGGGGACGGGCCCAGCATTTT. Its translation: CASSLGGRAQHF.

This clonotype was observed many times. The V call is TRBV7-2, the J call TRBJ1-6; tentative D call: TRBD1 (5 bases). CDR1 and CDR2 from the germline V gene are SGHTA and FQGNSA. The V gene lost 1 base and the J gene lost 7 bases, with 11 bases spanning the gap. This CDR3 contains 15 residues. DNA for the CDR3: TGTGCCAGCAGCTTAGTGGGGACGGGAAATTCACCCCTCCACTTT. Its translation: CASSLVGTGNSPLHF.

This clonotype appeared many times. The CDR3 bases are TGTGCCAGCAGCAGGACAGGGGGTACGGAGCAGTACTTC. This codes for CASSRTGGTEQYF. The chain carries TRBV27 and TRBJ2-7, with TRBD1 matching 10 bases. Germline V gene sequence: CDR1 MNHEY, CDR2 SMNVEV (reference sequence). The CDR3 is made up of 13 amino acids. Trimming at V came to 6 bases and at J to 7 bases, leaving 6 bases not matched to a gene.

This clonotype was detected many times. The chain recombines TRBV9 with TRBJ2-7, with 11 bases aligning to TRBD1. V gave up 3 bases and J gave up 7 bases; unmatched junction bases: 9. The CDR3 loop spans 15 amino acids. Looked up from germline, CDR1 is SGDLS and CDR2 is YYNGEE. CDR3 nucleotides: TGTGCCAGCAGCGCCGGACAGGGGGCTGTTCGGGAGCAGTACTTC. The encoded protein is CASSAGQGAVREQYF.

The sample holds many counts of this clonotype. The chain combines TRBV5-1 with TRBJ2-7; tentatively, D is TRBD1 (5 bases). The CDR3 loop spans 15 amino acids. The V gene's germline CDR1 is SGHRS and CDR2 YFSETQ. V lost 2 bases to trimming and J lost 0 bases, with 12 bases between them. The CDR3 region is CASSFGHQSSYEQYF. CDR3 nucleotide sequence: TGCGCCAGCAGCTTCGGACACCAGAGCTCCTACGAGCAGTACTTC.

There are many counts of this clonotype. The chain carries TRBV3-1 and TRBJ2-3; D possibly matches TRBD1 or TRBD2 (5 bases each). V was shortened by 1 base and J by 0 bases, with 20 bases between the two germline ends. Germline-derived CDR1 and CDR2 are LGHDT and YNNKEL (reference sequence). CDR3 length: 19 amino acids. CDR3 nucleotides: TGTGCCAGCAGCCAAGGCCCGTTTATGGGGGTATCTAGCACAGATACGCAGTATTTT. It specifies CASSQGPFMGVSSTDTQYF.

This clonotype was seen ten or more times. The J gene is TRBJ1-4, the V gene TRBV5-1, with a possible D match to TRBD1 (5 bases). Trimming removed 4 bases from V and 5 bases from J, with 12 bases in between. This CDR3 is built from 14 residues. Germline CDR1 is SGHRS and CDR2 is YFSETQ. CDR3 protein: CASSAGTRNEKLFF. CDR3 DNA sequence: TGCGCCAGCAGCGCCGGGACTCGAAATGAAAAACTGTTTTTT. The complete variable domain, with remaining parts taken from reference TRBV5-1 and TRBJ1-4, reads KAGVTQTPRYLIKTRGQQVTLSCSPISGHRSVSWYQQTPGQGLQFLFEYFSETQRNKGNFPGRFSGRQFSNSRSEMNVSTLELGDSALYLCASSAGTRNEKLFFGSGTQLSVL.

This clonotype was seen many times. The J gene is TRBJ2-2, the V gene TRBV20-1; D is unclear. The length of the CDR3 is 12 residues. With 3 bases removed from V and 4 bases from J, the gap between germline ends came to 6 bases. Looked up from germline, CDR1 is DFQATT and CDR2 is SNEGSKA (reference sequence). CDR3 in DNA: TGCAGTGCTAGTGTTGGCACCGGGGAGCTGTTTTTT. Translation: CSASVGTGELFF.

This clonotype was seen ten or more times. This chain uses TRBV20-1 with TRBJ2-3, with D possibly matching TRBD2 (6 bases). From germline, CDR1 is DFQATT and CDR2 SNEGSKA (reference sequence). The V end was cut by 0 bases, the J end by 1 base, with 8 bases between. The CDR3 runs to 14 residues. CDR3 DNA: TGCAGTGCTAGAGAAGGGGAGGGCACAGATACGCAGTATTTT. Its translation is CSAREGEGTDTQYF.

There are many counts of this clonotype. The V and J genes are TRBV6-5 and TRBJ2-7; 8 bases are shared with TRBD1. With 2 bases clipped from V and 7 bases from J, the junction kept 7 bases outside the gene matches. The CDR3 has 14 amino acids. Germline-derived CDR1 and CDR2 are MNHEY and SVGAGI. The chain's CDR3 is CASSYGQGAREQYF. The DNA of the CDR3 is TGTGCCAGCAGTTACGGGCAGGGGGCGCGTGAGCAGTACTTC.

Details on this clonotype: A read error may explain this, as a much larger clone is one base away. The chain joins TRBV11-2 to TRBJ1-6, with a weak D call TRBD1 (5 bases). The CDR3 contains 14 residues. Germline V gives CDR1 SGHAT, CDR2 FQNNGV. The CDR3 nucleotides are TGTGTCAGCAGCTCCTCCAAGACAGTTTCACCCCTCCACTTT. Translation gives CVSSSSKTVSPLHF.

This clonotype was recorded many times. The rearrangement links TRBV5-1 to TRBJ1-1; no clear D. The CDR3 length is 10 residues. CDR1 and CDR2 from the germline V gene are SGHRS and YFSETQ. V was pared by 5 bases and J by 11 bases, with 10 bases between. CDR3 DNA sequence: TGCGCCAGCAGGGCAGTCGGGGCTTTCTTT. It codes for CASRAVGAFF.